This TCR beta chain was observed in a study of vaccination and CD4 T cells after COVID-19. Across the study: A CEFX pool, an HIV-1 Nef pool, or no peptide went to control cultures.

In the case of this clonotype: Its antigen is not known.

An Oncomine TCR Beta short-read assay was used to sequence the DNA from cultured CD4+ T cells. TCRdb redid the calling of the PCR reads with MiXCR, one entry per CDR3 protein. The sample lists about 6,600 distinct CDR3 sequences; around 50% were seen once. The CDR3 contains 16 residues. V lost 1 base and J lost 0, with 10 bases in between. CDR1 SNHLY and CDR2 FYNNEI come from the germline V gene. Findings and limits, study-wide: A median roughly 87% of convalescent patients' SARS-CoV-2-reactive clones emerged only after vaccination.

The treatment: 10-day PBMC culture with coronavirus spike peptide pools or control peptides (ViraFEST assay). Samples of CD4+ T cells were obtained from the unexposed donor before the COVID-19 pandemic (2011-2018). Negative selection isolated the CD4+ T cells once the cells had been cultured for 10 days. The V gene is TRBV2, the J gene TRBJ1-5, with no clear D. The sequencing sample was made of CD4+ T cells from blood, cultured in vitro. This TCR came from a human donor in good health. The CDR3 bases are TGTGCCAGCAGTGAAGAATCAGTTTATAGCAATCAGCCCCAGCATTTT. Translated, it gives CASSEESVYSNQPQHF.